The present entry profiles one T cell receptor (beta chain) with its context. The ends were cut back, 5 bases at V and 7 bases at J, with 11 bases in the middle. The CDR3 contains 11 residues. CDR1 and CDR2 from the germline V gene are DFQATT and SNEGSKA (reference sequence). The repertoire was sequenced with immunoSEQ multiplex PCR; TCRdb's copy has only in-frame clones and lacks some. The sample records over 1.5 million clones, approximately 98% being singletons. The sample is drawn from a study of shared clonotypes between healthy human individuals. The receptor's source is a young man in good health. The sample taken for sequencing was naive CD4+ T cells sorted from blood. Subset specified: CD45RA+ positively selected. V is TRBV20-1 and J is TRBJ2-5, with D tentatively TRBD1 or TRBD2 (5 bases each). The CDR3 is CSAGHGGTQYF. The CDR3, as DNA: TGCAGTGCTGGGCATGGGGGGACCCAGTACTTC.